This TCR beta chain came from a study of cytomegalovirus exposure and HLA in healthy donors. Study-wide findings and caveats: There were some public TCRs occurring in many donors, but most TCR sequences were rare.

Separate from the approximately 730-subject first cohort, the 120-subject validation cohort was the one that the donors belonged to. Profiled with immunoSEQ multiplex PCR; TCRdb holds only in-frame clones, not every one. The table records about 150,000 clones, roughly 90% of them present only once. In regard to this clone: Its cognate antigen is unknown.

The V gene's germline CDR1 is MNHEY and CDR2 SMNVEV (reference sequence). Trimming stripped 7 bases from V and 1 base from J, with 8 bases between. This CDR3 is built from 13 residues. The sequence was obtained from a man aged 18-30 years in good health and CMV-seronegative. The chain combines TRBV27 with TRBJ2-4; no reliable D call. Specimen: PBMCs. The CDR3 DNA reads TGTGCCAGCAAGGCAGGCGCCAAAAACATTCAGTACTTC. Encoded protein: CASKAGAKNIQYF.